This T cell receptor (beta chain) was sequenced in a study of T cell responses to AZD1222 COVID-19 vaccine. CDR1 and CDR2 (germline): LNHDA, SQIVND (reference sequence). The V segment lost 6 bases and the J segment 5 bases; nucleotides outside the gene matches: 5. The length of the CDR3 is 14 residues. This table comes from immunoSEQ multiplex PCR, and its TCRdb copy is limited to in-frame clones, with some not included. The sample has 100,000 or so clones, around 94% seen once. The receptor comes from an adult in good health. This chain uses TRBV19 with TRBJ1-5; 9 bases agree with TRBD1. Sequenced here: peripheral blood, sampled on day 0 of AZD1222 vaccination. CDR3 amino acids: CASRRTGADQPQHF. The CDR3 nucleotides read TGTGCCAGTAGACGGACAGGGGCGGATCAGCCCCAGCATTTT.